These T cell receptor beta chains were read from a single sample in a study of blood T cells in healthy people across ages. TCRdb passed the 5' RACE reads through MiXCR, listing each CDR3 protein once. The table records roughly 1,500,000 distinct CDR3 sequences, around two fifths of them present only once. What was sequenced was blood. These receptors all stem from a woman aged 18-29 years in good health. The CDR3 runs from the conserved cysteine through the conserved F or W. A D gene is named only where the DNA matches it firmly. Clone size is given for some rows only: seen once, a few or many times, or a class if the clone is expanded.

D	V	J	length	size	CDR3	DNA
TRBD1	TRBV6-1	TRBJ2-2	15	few	CASTPGTGETGELFF	TGTGCCAGCACCCCCGGGACAGGGGAAACCGGGGAGCTGTTTTTT
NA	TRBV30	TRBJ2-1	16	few	CAWSVPNRPWYNEQFF	TGTGCCTGGAGTGTACCCAACCGGCCTTGGTACAATGAGCAGTTCTTC
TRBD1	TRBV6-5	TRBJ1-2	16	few	CASRPLGQGVNYGYTF	TGTGCCAGCAGGCCCTTAGGGCAGGGGGTTAACTATGGCTACACCTTC
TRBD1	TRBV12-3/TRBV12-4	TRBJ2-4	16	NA	CASRPRQGLAKNIQYF	TGTGCCAGCAGGCCTCGACAGGGATTAGCCAAAAACATTCAGTACTTC
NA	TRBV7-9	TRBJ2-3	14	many	CASSFGADTDTQYF	TGTGCCAGCAGCTTTGGAGCGGACACAGATACGCAGTATTTT
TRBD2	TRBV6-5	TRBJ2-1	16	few	CASSYLGGSLYNEQFF	TGTGCCAGCAGTTACTTGGGCGGGAGTTTATACAATGAGCAGTTCTTC
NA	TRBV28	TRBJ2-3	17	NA	CASSLPRTGIGTDTQYF	TGTGCCAGCAGTTTACCGCGAACAGGGATTGGGACAGATACGCAGTATTTT
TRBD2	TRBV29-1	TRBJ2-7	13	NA	CSVLAGVAYEQYF	TGCAGCGTCCTAGCGGGGGTTGCTTACGAGCAGTACTTC
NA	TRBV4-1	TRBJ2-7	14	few	CASSPEEGTYEQYF	TGCGCCAGCAGCCCAGAAGAAGGGACCTACGAGCAGTACTTC
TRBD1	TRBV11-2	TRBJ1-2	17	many	CASSLVYRGRDTSGYTF	TGTGCCAGCAGCTTAGTTTACAGGGGTCGGGATACGTCTGGCTACACCTTC
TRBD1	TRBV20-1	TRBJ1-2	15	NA	CSARDVTGSSYGYTF	TGCAGTGCTAGGGACGTGACAGGGTCGAGCTATGGCTACACCTTC
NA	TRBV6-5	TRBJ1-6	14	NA	CASKYDRINSPLHF	TGTGCCAGCAAATACGACAGGATAAATTCACCCCTCCACTTT
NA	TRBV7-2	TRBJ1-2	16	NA	CASSQRRSGSNYGYTF	TGTGCCAGCAGCCAGAGGCGGTCAGGTTCTAACTATGGCTACACCTTC
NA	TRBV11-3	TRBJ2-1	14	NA	CASSRTASYNEQFF	TGTGCCAGCAGCCGGACAGCCTCCTACAATGAGCAGTTCTTC
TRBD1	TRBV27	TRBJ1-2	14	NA	CASSQDRARYGYTF	TGTGCCAGCAGTCAGGACAGGGCTAGGTATGGCTACACCTTC
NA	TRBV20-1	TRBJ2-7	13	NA	CSAGSGSYNEQYF	TGCAGTGCTGGCTCAGGGTCCTACAATGAGCAGTACTTC
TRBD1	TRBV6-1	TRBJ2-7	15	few	CASSGLPGGFDEQYF	TGTGCCAGCAGTGGACTCCCAGGGGGCTTCGACGAGCAGTACTTC
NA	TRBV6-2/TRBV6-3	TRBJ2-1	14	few	CASSDPKPSREQFF	TGTGCCAGCAGTGACCCTAAACCCAGCAGGGAGCAGTTCTTC
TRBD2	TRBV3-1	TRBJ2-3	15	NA	CASTYRGGPTDTQYF	TGTGCCAGCACCTACCGGGGGGGGCCCACAGATACGCAGTATTTT
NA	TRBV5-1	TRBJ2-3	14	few	CASSREISTDTQYF	TGCGCCAGCAGCAGGGAAATAAGCACAGATACGCAGTATTTT
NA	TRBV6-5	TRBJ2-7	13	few	CASSRGYSYEQYF	TGTGCCAGCAGTCGCGGGTATTCCTACGAGCAGTACTTC
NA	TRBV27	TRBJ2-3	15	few	CASSFGRQSTDTQYF	TGTGCCAGCAGTTTCGGCAGACAATCCACAGATACGCAGTATTTT
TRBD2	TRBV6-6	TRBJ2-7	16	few	CASTRGYSGDTYEQYF	TGTGCCAGCACCCGAGGATATAGCGGGGATACCTACGAGCAGTACTTC
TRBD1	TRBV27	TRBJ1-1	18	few	CASSLTTDRGWGNTEAFF	TGTGCCAGCAGTCTTACCACCGACAGGGGGTGGGGGAACACTGAAGCTTTCTTT
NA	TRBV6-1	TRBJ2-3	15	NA	CASSEWVGSTDTQYF	TGTGCCAGCAGTGAATGGGTCGGGAGCACAGATACGCAGTATTTT
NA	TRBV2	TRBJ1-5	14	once	CASSPEGGNPPQHF	TGTGCCAGCAGCCCCGAGGGTGGCAATCCGCCCCAGCATTTT
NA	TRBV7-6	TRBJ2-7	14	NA	CASSVFLGGYEQYF	TGTGCCAGCAGCGTATTCCTAGGCGGATACGAGCAGTACTTC
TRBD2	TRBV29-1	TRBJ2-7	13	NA	CSVESGGDYEQYF	TGCAGCGTTGAGAGCGGGGGAGATTACGAGCAGTACTTC
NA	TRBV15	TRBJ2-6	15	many	CATSLRRTGANVLTF	TGTGCCACCAGCCTCCGCCGGACGGGGGCCAACGTCCTGACTTTC
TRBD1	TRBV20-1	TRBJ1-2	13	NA	CSARNTGVGGYTF	TGCAGTGCTAGAAATACAGGGGTCGGTGGCTACACCTTC
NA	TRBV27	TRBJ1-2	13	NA	CASSFVGHGGYTF	TGTGCCAGCAGTTTTGTTGGCCACGGGGGCTACACCTTC
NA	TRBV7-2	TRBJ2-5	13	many	CASSLGYQETQYF	TGTGCCAGCAGCTTAGGGTACCAAGAGACCCAGTACTTC
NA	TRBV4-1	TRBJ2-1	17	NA	CASSRDVGPGPYNEQFF	TGCGCCAGCAGCCGAGATGTAGGTCCTGGACCGTACAATGAGCAGTTCTTC
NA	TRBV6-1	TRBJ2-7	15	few	CASSARGGSYYEQYF	TGTGCCAGCAGTGCCCGTGGGGGCAGCTACTACGAGCAGTACTTC
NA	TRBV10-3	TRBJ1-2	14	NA	CAISESMGSYGYTF	TGTGCCATCAGTGAGTCGATGGGGAGCTATGGCTACACCTTC
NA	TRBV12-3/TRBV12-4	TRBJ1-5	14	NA	CASSYFSSNQPQHF	TGTGCCAGCAGTTACTTCAGTAGCAATCAGCCCCAGCATTTT